Each of the 31 T cell receptor beta chains below was sequenced from the same sample in a study of human T cells and chemical hapten exposure. TCRdb re-called the 5' RACE reads with MiXCR, one entry per CDR3 protein. The table includes tens of thousands of distinct CDR3 sequences, 7% to 8% detected once. It was from unfractionated whole blood that total RNA was extracted. The receptors were gathered from a male donor in good health.

The chain links TRBV5-1 to TRBJ1-1; possible D gene TRBD1, 6 bases. The CDR3 loop spans 15 amino acids. The V and J ends lost 4 bases and 1 base respectively, with 14 bases between them. CDR1 is SGHRS and CDR2 is YFSETQ in the germline V gene. The CDR3, as DNA: TGCGCCAGCAGCCCCTTAAGGGGGACGAACACTGAAGCTTTCTTT. As protein: CASSPLRGTNTEAFF. The whole variable domain, filled in from reference TRBV5-1 and TRBJ1-1, reads KAGVTQTPRYLIKTRGQQVTLSCSPISGHRSVSWYQQTPGQGLQFLFEYFSETQRNKGNFPGRFSGRQFSNSRSEMNVSTLELGDSALYLCASSPLRGTNTEAFFGQGTRLTVV.

CDR3 sequence (DNA): TGTGCCAGCAGTAGGGACAGGGGATTTAACTATGGCTACACCTTC. Translation: CASSRDRGFNYGYTF. The chain uses TRBV5-6 and TRBJ1-2; 10 nucleotides line up with TRBD1. Germline V gene sequence: CDR1 SGHDT, CDR2 YYEEEE. V shed 5 bases, J shed 1 base, and the junction held 5 bases outside the gene matches. The CDR3 has 15 residues.

This clonotype was seen at least ten times. The genes are TRBV29-1 and TRBJ2-2; D is unresolved. Per germline, CDR1 SQVTM and CDR2 ANQGSEA. Trimming shortened V by 5 bases and J by 4 bases, and 5 bases separated the two germline ends. The CDR3 covers 11 residues. CDR3 amino acids: CSVTFTGELFF. The DNA of the CDR3 is TGCAGCGTTACTTTCACCGGGGAGCTGTTTTTT.

There are many counts of this clonotype. J is TRBJ2-7 and V is TRBV5-1, with D maybe TRBD1 (5 bases). The CDR3 consists of 13 residues. Trimming took off 2 bases at V and 3 bases at J, with 9 bases between the two ends. The germline CDR1 and CDR2 sequences are SGHRS and YFSETQ. Here the CDR3 DNA reads TGCGCCAGCAGCTTCGAGCAGGGCTACGAGCAGTACTTC. Amino acid sequence: CASSFEQGYEQYF.

This clonotype was seen a handful of times. V and J are TRBV13 and TRBJ1-5; D unclear. This CDR3 region has 12 residues. V was cut by 3 bases and J by 3 bases, with 3 bases left in between. The germline gives CDR1 PRHDT, CDR2 FYEKMQ (reference sequence). The CDR3 DNA is TGTGCCAGCAGCTTTAACAATCAGCCCCAGCATTTT. Encoded protein: CASSFNNQPQHF.

In this sample, this clonotype turned up many times. J is TRBJ2-1 and V is TRBV9; TRBD2 is a possible D gene (5 bases). CDR3 size: 13 residues. The V end lost 0 bases, the J end lost 9 bases, and 10 bases lay between the germline ends. Per the germline V gene, CDR1 is SGDLS and CDR2 is YYNGEE. CDR3 sequence reads: CASSVEIEGEQFF. The CDR3 region has the DNA TGTGCCAGCAGCGTAGAGATAGAGGGTGAGCAGTTCTTC.

The genes are TRBV13 and TRBJ1-4; possible D gene TRBD1, 6 bases. Germline CDR1 and CDR2: PRHDT and FYEKMQ (reference sequence). V lost 5 bases and J lost 6, with 16 bases in between. The CDR3 is made up of 15 amino acids. The CDR3 bases are TGTGCCAGCAGCCTTAGGACAGTGGGGGATGAAAAACTGTTTTTT. As protein: CASSLRTVGDEKLFF.

V and J are TRBV12-5 and TRBJ2-1; D possibly corresponds to TRBD1 (6 bases). The germline gives CDR1 LGHNT, CDR2 FRNRAP. Trimming took 2 bases from V and 2 from J, leaving 16 bases between them. CDR3 size: 17 residues. The CDR3 DNA sequence: TGTGCTAGTGGTTTGCCCAAAGGACAGCTCCCCTACAATGAGCAGTTCTTC. It is translated as CASGLPKGQLPYNEQFF. The entire variable domain, with the rest obtained from reference TRBV12-5 and TRBJ2-1, is as follows: DARVTQTPRHKVTEMGQEVTMRCQPILGHNTVFWYRQTMMQGLELLAYFRNRAPLDDSGMPKDRFSAEMPDATLATLKIQPSEPRDSAVYFCASGLPKGQLPYNEQFFGPGTRLTVL.

J is TRBJ2-7 and V is TRBV9; D perhaps matches TRBD2 (5 bases). V was cut by 0 bases and J by 5 bases, with 15 bases left in between. Germline values: CDR1 SGDLS, CDR2 YYNGEE. The CDR3 has 15 amino acids. CDR3 residues: CASSVATRGIHEQYF. DNA of the CDR3: TGTGCCAGCAGCGTAGCTACGAGAGGGATCCACGAGCAGTACTTC.

This clonotype has more than one count but fewer than ten. The chain carries TRBV23-1 and TRBJ2-7, with 11 bases matching TRBD1. TRBV23-1 is designated an ORF whose function remains uncertain. V shed 0 bases, J shed 5 bases, and the junction held 18 bases outside the gene matches. The CDR3 totals 20 residues. CDR3 region: CASSQSSWSGPGQGDNEQYF. In nucleotides, the CDR3 is TGCGCCAGCAGTCAATCGAGTTGGTCCGGACCGGGACAGGGGGATAACGAGCAGTACTTC.

This clonotype was seen a few times. V is TRBV2 and J is TRBJ1-5, with D unresolved. The CDR3 is 12 amino acids. Trimming left V 3 bases short and J 10 bases short, with 10 bases between. Germline-derived CDR1 and CDR2 are SNHLY and FYNNEI. CDR3 nucleotides: TGTGCCAGCAGTGAGGGTTACAGTCCCCAGCATTTT. The encoded protein is CASSEGYSPQHF.

This clonotype was recorded many times. V is TRBV29-1 and J is TRBJ2-7, with D perhaps TRBD2 (6 bases). Germline CDR1 and CDR2: SQVTM and ANQGSEA. The CDR3 has 15 amino acids. The V and J ends lost 3 bases and 0 bases respectively, with 15 bases between them. CDR3 coding DNA: TGCAGCGTTGAGTATTTGGCGGGGAGCTCCTACGAGCAGTACTTC. It codes for CSVEYLAGSSYEQYF.

V usage is TRBV6-2 or TRBV6-3 and J usage is TRBJ2-2, with TRBD1 matching over 7 bases. Germline V lookup: CDR1 MNHEY, CDR2 SVGEGT. V shed 2 bases and J 5 bases; nucleotides not matched to a gene: 8. The CDR3 covers 16 residues. The CDR3 coding sequence is TGTGCCAGCAGTTACGAGCAGGGGGTTATGACCGGGGAGCTGTTTTTT. Amino acid sequence: CASSYEQGVMTGELFF.

This clonotype was picked up many times. The CDR3 loop is CASSRRLAGDVTDTQYF. The CDR3 nucleotides are TGCGCCAGCAGCCGCCGACTAGCGGGAGATGTCACAGATACGCAGTATTTT. The rearrangement links TRBV5-1 to TRBJ2-3; 12 bases are shared with TRBD2. Trimming took 4 bases from V and 2 from J; bases not matched to a gene: 8. Germline loops: CDR1 SGHRS, CDR2 YFSETQ. The CDR3 extends over 17 amino acids.

This clonotype was seen repeatedly, ten times or more. CDR3 DNA sequence: TGTGCCATCAGTGAGTCTCTAGCGGGAGCTGGGAATGAGCAGTTCTTC. The encoded protein is CAISESLAGAGNEQFF. This chain links TRBV10-3 with TRBJ2-1, with TRBD2 matching 10 bases. CDR3 size: 16 residues. After removal of 0 bases from V and 7 bases from J, the junction contained 6 bases not matched to a gene. Per the germline V gene, CDR1 is ENHRY and CDR2 is SYGVKD.

This clonotype was detected ten times or more. The rearrangement joins TRBV5-1 to TRBJ2-5; D remains unclear. V lost 3 bases and J 2 bases, leaving 14 bases between the germline ends. The CDR3 is made up of 15 amino acids. Germline CDR1 SGHRS, CDR2 YFSETQ. CDR3 DNA: TGCGCCAGCAGCTACCACCAGCTCCGGCAAGAGACCCAGTACTTC. It specifies CASSYHQLRQETQYF.

This clonotype has a count of ten or more. V and J are TRBV20-1 and TRBJ2-3, with 7 bases aligning to TRBD2. V lost 0 bases and J lost 2; bases outside the gene matches: 8. Looked up from germline, CDR1 is DFQATT and CDR2 is SNEGSKA (reference sequence). The CDR3 covers 16 residues. CDR3 residues: CSARDLDSGDTDTQYF. CDR3 nucleotides: TGCAGTGCTAGAGATCTTGACAGCGGGGACACAGATACGCAGTATTTT.

This clonotype appeared many times. This chain connects TRBV5-4 to TRBJ2-3, with 7 bases matching TRBD2. The V segment lost 2 bases and the J segment 2 bases; nucleotides outside the gene matches: 8. This CDR3 contains 16 residues. Germline assignment: CDR1 SGHNT and CDR2 YYREEE (reference sequence). The CDR3 reads CASSFEREAPTDTQYF. In nucleotides, the CDR3 is TGTGCCAGCAGCTTTGAACGGGAGGCACCCACAGATACGCAGTATTTT.

Only a few counts were recorded for this clonotype. CDR3 in amino acids: CASSLGVNKPQHF. The DNA for the CDR3 is TGTGCCAGCAGTTTAGGGGTTAACAAGCCCCAGCATTTT. V is TRBV12-3 or TRBV12-4 and J is TRBJ1-5; the D is unclear. There are 13 residues in the CDR3. The V end was cut by 1 base, the J end by 8 bases, with 9 bases between.

V usage is TRBV4-2 and J usage is TRBJ2-5; no clear D. Germline values: CDR1 LGHNA, CDR2 YNFKEQ. V was shortened by 0 bases and J by 5 bases, with 16 bases between the two germline ends. This CDR3 is built from 16 residues. CDR3: CASSQETPGALETQYF. In nucleotides, the CDR3 is TGTGCCAGCAGCCAAGAAACCCCGGGCGCCTTGGAGACCCAGTACTTC.

In this sample, this clonotype turned up many times. The genes are TRBV9 and TRBJ2-7; D is unclear. Deletions cut 0 bases from V and 4 bases from J, with 11 bases between. Germline V CDR1 and CDR2: SGDLS, YYNGEE. The CDR3 has 14 amino acids. The CDR3 here is CASSVGADRYEQYF. CDR3 bases: TGTGCCAGCAGCGTAGGGGCAGATAGATACGAGCAGTACTTC. Based on the CDR3 plus reference TRBV9 and TRBJ2-7, the full variable domain is DSGVTQTPKHLITATGQRVTLRCSPRSGDLSVYWYQQSLDQGLQFLIQYYNGEERAKGNILERFSAQQFPDLHSELNLSSLELGDSALYFCASSVGADRYEQYFGPGTRLTVT.

This clonotype was counted only a few times. The V gene is TRBV4-3, the J gene TRBJ1-1; D is ambiguous. The CDR3 length is 17 residues. V lost 3 bases and J 0 bases, leaving 17 bases between the germline ends. Germline V gene data show CDR1 as LGHNA and CDR2 as YSLEER. The CDR3 spells CASSQDYDSIMNTEAFF. The DNA of the CDR3 is TGCGCCAGCAGCCAGGACTACGACTCTATTATGAACACTGAAGCTTTCTTT.

In its sample, this clonotype was seen many times. V and J are TRBV5-1 and TRBJ2-1; 7 nucleotides line up with TRBD2. CDR1 and CDR2 (germline): SGHRS, YFSETQ. V shed 4 bases and J 10 bases; nucleotides not matched to a gene: 17. CDR3 length equals 16 residues. CDR3 sequence (DNA): TGCGCCAGCAGCGCAACTAGCGCCCCAGGATTTGGCGAGCAGTTCTTC. Translating it yields CASSATSAPGFGEQFF.

This clonotype was seen only a few times. The chain carries TRBV12-3 or TRBV12-4 and TRBJ2-1; 8 positions agree with TRBD2. Germline trimming cut 0 bases from V and 2 bases from J; bases unmatched to any gene: 12. The CDR3 runs 19 residues. The CDR3 here is CASSLAGLSPGGPYNEQFF. CDR3 nucleotide sequence: TGTGCCAGCAGTTTAGCAGGCCTGTCCCCGGGAGGGCCCTACAATGAGCAGTTCTTC.

The gene calls are TRBV29-1 and TRBJ2-5; a possible D gene is TRBD1 (6 bases). This CDR3 has 12 amino acids. Trimming removed 3 bases at V and 5 bases at J, with 10 bases between. Per germline, CDR1 SQVTM and CDR2 ANQGSEA. Here the CDR3 reads CSVDGRGETQYF. CDR3 DNA: TGCAGCGTTGACGGCAGGGGTGAGACCCAGTACTTC.

The chain employs TRBV29-1 and TRBJ1-2, with 8 bases aligning to TRBD1. CDR3 length: 13 amino acids. Germline V CDR1 and CDR2: SQVTM, ANQGSEA. J lost 8 bases, V lost 3 bases, and 8 bases had no gene match. CDR3 sequence: CSVEDTGGDGYTF. CDR3 nucleotides: TGCAGCGTTGAGGATACAGGGGGAGACGGCTACACCTTC.

This clonotype was seen more than once but under ten times. V gene TRBV14 combines with J gene TRBJ2-3, with TRBD2 matching 7 bases. CDR1 and CDR2 from the germline V gene are SGHDN and FVKESK. The CDR3 is made up of 16 amino acids. V gave up 0 bases and J gave up 1 base; unmatched junction bases: 4. The CDR3 here is CASSQDSGLRTDTQYF. In DNA, the CDR3 is TGTGCCAGCAGCCAAGATTCGGGACTACGCACAGATACGCAGTATTTT.

The chain employs TRBV7-2 and TRBJ1-1; D gene unclear. The ends were cut back, 3 bases at V and 5 bases at J, with 7 bases in the middle. Germline V lookup: CDR1 SGHTA, CDR2 FQGNSA. The CDR3 length is 12 residues. The CDR3 is CASSFVRTEAFF. DNA of the CDR3: TGTGCCAGCAGCTTCGTCAGGACTGAAGCTTTCTTT.

This clonotype showed up just a few times. This chain links TRBV15 with TRBJ1-1; 8 bases line up with TRBD1. CDR3 length: 15 amino acids. Trimming removed 1 base from V and 1 base from J; junction bases left unmatched: 2. CDR1 LNHNV and CDR2 YYDKDF come from the germline V gene (reference sequence). The CDR3 loop is CATSRAGGANTEAFF. The CDR3 DNA reads TGTGCCACCAGCAGAGCAGGGGGCGCGAACACTGAAGCTTTCTTT.

This clonotype was seen many times. The gene calls are TRBV18 and TRBJ2-3; 7 bases are a match to TRBD1. Germline V gives CDR1 KGHSH, CDR2 LQKENI. The CDR3 extends over 18 amino acids. The J segment lost 0 bases and the V segment lost 4 bases, leaving 13 bases of the junction unmatched. CDR3 nucleotide sequence: TGTGCCAGCTCACGGGCACCATCAGCCAGGGGGAGCACAGATACGCAGTATTTT. It specifies CASSRAPSARGSTDTQYF. The full variable domain, its missing parts supplied by reference TRBV18 and TRBJ2-3, is NAGVMQNPRHLVRRRGQEARLRCSPMKGHSHVYWYRQLPEEGLKFMVYLQKENIIDESGMPKERFSAEFPKEGPSILRIQQVVRGDSAAYFCASSRAPSARGSTDTQYFGPGTRLTVL.

This clonotype has at least ten counts. CDR3 sequence reads: CASSQEGRDTDTQYF. The DNA for the CDR3 is TGTGCCAGCAGCCAAGAGGGGAGGGACACAGATACGCAGTATTTT. The genes are TRBV3-1 and TRBJ2-3, with TRBD2 identical over 7 bases. The germline CDR1 and CDR2 sequences are LGHDT and YNNKEL (reference sequence). Trimming at V came to 0 bases and at J to 2 bases, leaving 2 bases not matched to a gene. The CDR3 spans 15 residues.